Each of the 23 T cell receptor beta chains below was sequenced from the same sample in a study of OX40 agonist ivuxolimab in advanced cancers. Produced via immunoSEQ multiplex PCR; TCRdb's table is partial and in-frame only. Altogether tens of thousands of clones are present, around four fifths being singletons, with the ten largest covering about 34%. Sequenced material: CD4+ or CD8+ T cells sorted from blood, taken in a trial of the OX40 agonist ivuxolimab. All receptors derive from an adult with an advanced solid tumor such as melanoma, head and neck, liver or kidney cancer.

The chain links TRBV5-1 to TRBJ2-3, with 7 nucleotides matching TRBD1. The junction had 5 bases not matched to a gene; V was cut back by 6 bases and J by 1 base. Germline V CDR1 and CDR2: SGHRS, YFSETQ. This CDR3 is built from 14 residues. The CDR3 reads CASTEGGGTDTQYF. CDR3 DNA: TGCGCCAGCACGGAAGGGGGCGGCACAGATACGCAGTATTTT.

This clone was picked up a small number of times. The chain joins TRBV5-4 to TRBJ1-5; a possible D gene is TRBD1 (5 bases). The CDR3 loop spans 13 amino acids. Trimming pared 4 bases from V and 4 bases from J, leaving 9 bases between. In germline, CDR1 is SGHNT, CDR2 YYREEE (reference sequence). Here the CDR3 DNA reads TGTGCCAGCAGCCGGGACGGGAATCAGCCCCAGCATTTT. As protein: CASSRDGNQPQHF.

This chain links TRBV9 with TRBJ2-5; D call uncertain. The J call could be wrong; TRBJ2-7 is a better fit for the DNA end. From germline, CDR1 is SGDLS and CDR2 YYNGEE. The CDR3 sequence is 14 residues long. The CDR3 protein is CASSGGGPSYEQYF. The CDR3 DNA sequence: TGTGCCAGCAGCGGAGGCGGACCTTCCTACGAGCAGTACTTC.

The rearrangement uses TRBV11-3 and TRBJ2-3, with 9 nucleotides matching TRBD2. Germline V CDR1 and CDR2: SGHNT, YENEEA. CDR3 length: 16 residues. J gave up 5 bases and V 0 bases, and 6 bases lay outside the gene matches. The CDR3 is CASSLDVGGRGDTQYF. The CDR3, as DNA: TGTGCCAGCAGCTTAGATGTCGGCGGGAGGGGAGATACGCAGTATTTT.

There are a few counts of this clone. This chain uses TRBV6-1 with TRBJ2-5; weak D call: TRBD1 (6 bases). The CDR3 has 13 residues. Germline V gene lookup returns CDR1 MNHNS and CDR2 SASEGT. V dropped 10 bases and J dropped 2 bases, with 14 bases sitting between them. In DNA form, the CDR3 reads TGTGCCACCAGAACAGGGTCGCAAGAGACCCAGTACTTC. Its translation is CATRTGSQETQYF.

V usage is TRBV5-5 and J usage is TRBJ2-7, with TRBD2 as a possible D gene (6 bases). This CDR3 region has 13 residues. Trimming took off 1 base at V and 5 bases at J, with 10 bases between the two ends. CDR1 is SGHKS and CDR2 is YYEKEE in the germline V gene (reference sequence). The CDR3 nucleotides read TGTGCCAGCAGCTTGTGGGAGGTCCACGAGCAGTACTTC. Its protein product is CASSLWEVHEQYF.

The chain uses TRBV7-2 and TRBJ2-7, with D tentatively TRBD1 or TRBD2 (6 bases each). Germline V gene lookup returns CDR1 SGHTA and CDR2 FQGNSA. V was cut by 3 bases and J by 2 bases, with 8 bases left in between. The CDR3 runs 13 residues. The CDR3 loop reads CASSLGGPYEQYF. In DNA form, the CDR3 reads TGTGCCAGCAGCTTGGGGGGCCCCTACGAGCAGTACTTC.

V and J are TRBV20-1 and TRBJ2-3; D call uncertain. V shed 6 bases and J shed 4 bases, with 8 bases lying between them. The CDR3 covers 11 residues. Germline CDR1 reads DFQATT; CDR2 reads SNEGSKA (reference sequence). CDR3 sequence: CSAVGPDTQYF. For the CDR3, the DNA is TGCAGTGCCGTAGGTCCAGATACGCAGTATTTT.

This clone is medium-sized within its sample. The gene calls are TRBV13 and TRBJ2-5, with 9 bases that match TRBD2. Germline V CDR1 and CDR2: PRHDT, FYEKMQ (reference sequence). Trimming took 5 bases from V and 4 from J; bases not matched to a gene: 11. The CDR3 loop spans 16 amino acids. Here the CDR3 DNA reads TGTGCCAGCAGCCCAGAAAGGGTTAGCGGGAGAGAGACCCAGTACTTC. Amino acid sequence: CASSPERVSGRETQYF.

This sequence joins TRBV12-5 and TRBJ1-2; 8 bases match TRBD1. Germline V gene lookup returns CDR1 LGHNT and CDR2 FRNRAP. This CDR3 spans 14 amino acids. Trimming took 3 bases from V and 7 from J; bases not matched to a gene: 7. Here the CDR3 DNA reads TGTGCTAGTGGTTTTACAGGGGGAGGCGGTGGCTACACCTTC. Residues: CASGFTGGGGGYTF.

The rearrangement joins TRBV6-6 to TRBJ2-2; D is perhaps TRBD1 or TRBD2 (6 bases each). CDR1 and CDR2 (germline): MNHNY, SVGAGI (reference sequence). This CDR3 comprises 15 residues. The V end lost 7 bases, the J end lost 0 bases, and 12 bases lay between the germline ends. This CDR3 is CASTSGAANTGELFF. In DNA form, the CDR3 reads TGTGCCAGCACTTCGGGGGCTGCGAACACCGGGGAGCTGTTTTTT.

The chain links TRBV5-1 to TRBJ2-4, with 9 bases that match TRBD2. Losses at the gene ends were 0 bases for V and 1 base for J; bases not matched to a gene: 8. CDR3 length equals 18 residues. In germline, CDR1 is SGHRS, CDR2 YFSETQ. For the CDR3, the DNA is TGCGCCAGCAGCTTGGGGGTGGAGCGGGAGGACGCCAAAAACATTCAGTACTTC. As protein: CASSLGVEREDAKNIQYF.

The CDR3: CAWSPGTDNYGYTF. CDR3 coding DNA: TGTGCCTGGAGTCCCGGGACCGATAACTATGGCTACACCTTC. The genes are TRBV30 and TRBJ1-2; perhaps TRBD1 as D (5 bases). V gave up 2 bases and J gave up 1 base, with 11 bases separating them. The CDR3 has 14 amino acids. Germline-derived CDR1 and CDR2 are GTSNPN and SVGIG (reference sequence).

The chain combines TRBV5-4 with TRBJ2-7, with TRBD2 matching 10 bases. CDR3 length: 15 residues. The germline gives CDR1 SGHNT, CDR2 YYREEE (reference sequence). The junction had 11 bases not matched to a gene; V was cut back by 4 bases and J by 7 bases. CDR3 amino acids: CASSPGLAKVDEQYF. The CDR3 DNA is TGTGCCAGCAGCCCGGGACTAGCGAAGGTCGATGAGCAGTACTTC.

This chain links TRBV4-2 with TRBJ2-1; 7 bases match TRBD2. Germline values: CDR1 LGHNA, CDR2 YNFKEQ. The CDR3 runs 16 residues. V was clipped by 0 bases and J by 2 bases; unmatched bases: 4. CDR3 DNA sequence: TGTGCCAGCAGCCAAGATATGAGCGGGACCTACAATGAGCAGTTCTTC. Amino acids: CASSQDMSGTYNEQFF.

With respect to this clone: Other DNA sequences in the same sample also yield this CDR3. The chain combines TRBV29-1 with TRBJ2-1; 11 nucleotides align to TRBD2. Germline V CDR1 and CDR2: SQVTM, ANQGSEA. V trimming: 5 bases; J trimming: 10 bases; junction bases outside the gene matches: 10. This CDR3 has 14 residues. The CDR3 region is CSVFTSGRVQEQFF. The CDR3 nucleotides are TGCAGCGTTTTTACTAGCGGGAGAGTACAGGAGCAGTTCTTC.

The chain employs TRBV10-1 and TRBJ2-7, with D possibly matching TRBD2 (5 bases). The CDR3 is made up of 14 amino acids. Trimming pared 2 bases from V and 5 bases from J, leaving 13 bases between. Germline V gives CDR1 WNHNN, CDR2 SYGVQD (reference sequence). The CDR3 DNA reads as TGCGCCAGCAGTGAGAGTGGAGGAGCAGACGAGCAGTACTTC. This encodes CASSESGGADEQYF.

This rearrangement joins TRBV6-1 to TRBJ2-7; TRBD2 is a possible D gene (7 bases). The germline V gene has CDR1 MNHNS and CDR2 SASEGT. The CDR3 is 12 amino acids. V lost 8 bases to trimming and J lost 5 bases, with 13 bases between them. CDR3 in amino acids: CASDRGGDEQYF. CDR3 nucleotide sequence: TGTGCCAGCGATAGGGGGGGCGACGAGCAGTACTTC.

This clone appeared a few times. The V and J genes are TRBV15 and TRBJ2-7, with D perhaps matching TRBD1 (5 bases). The CDR3 contains 14 residues. Germline V gives CDR1 LNHNV, CDR2 YYDKDF (reference sequence). Trimming pared 3 bases from V and 2 bases from J, leaving 11 bases between. The CDR3 nucleotides are TGTGCCACCAGCAGGCCCGACAGTCCCTACGAGCAGTACTTC. Protein sequence: CATSRPDSPYEQYF.

This rearrangement joins TRBV28 to TRBJ2-7; no clear D gene. The CDR3 has 14 amino acids. CDR1 and CDR2 (germline): MDHEN, SYDVKM. Deletions cut 5 bases from V and 0 bases from J, with 11 bases between. The DNA for the CDR3 is TGTGCCAGCAGTCCATCGTGGGACTCCTACGAGCAGTACTTC. Translation gives CASSPSWDSYEQYF.

The sample holds one count of this clone. The CDR3 DNA follows: TGTGCCAGCACGCTAACAGGGTCTGGTTCACCCCTCCACTTT. Translation: CASTLTGSGSPLHF. V is TRBV28 and J is TRBJ1-6; perhaps TRBD1 as D (6 bases). Trimming took 7 bases from V and 9 from J, leaving 16 bases between them. Germline V gene sequence: CDR1 MDHEN, CDR2 SYDVKM. CDR3 length: 14 amino acids.

This chain links TRBV6-1 with TRBJ2-1; 7 bases map to TRBD1. This CDR3 has 15 amino acids. Per germline, CDR1 MNHNS and CDR2 SASEGT. J lost 4 bases, V lost 5 bases, and 8 bases had no gene match. CDR3 nucleotides: TGTGCCAGCAGTATCACAGGGGAAGGGTACAATGAGCAGTTCTTC. It specifies CASSITGEGYNEQFF.

The chain couples TRBV18 to TRBJ2-7; TRBD2 aligns across 8 bases. J gave up 0 bases and V 0 bases, and 7 bases lay outside the gene matches. The CDR3 runs 17 residues. In germline, CDR1 is KGHSH, CDR2 LQKENI. CDR3 coding DNA: TGTGCCAGCTCACCACCCTCGGGGGGGCCTAGCTCCTACGAGCAGTACTTC. It yields the protein CASSPPSGGPSSYEQYF.